This paragraph covers one TCR beta chain sequence. Per germline, CDR1 MNHEY and CDR2 SMNVEV (reference sequence). The germline V and J ends were trimmed by 6 bases and 4 bases, with 22 bases remaining between them. CDR3 length: 17 residues. Original processing notes: Amplification from reference gene primers served as the basis for estimated nucleated cell counts. TCRdb's table, derived via immunoSEQ multiplex PCR, lists solely in-frame clones and lacks some. The V and J calls and clone size come from that table; D and trimming were worked out from the DNA. The data contain roughly 340,000 clones, approximately 89% of them singletons. The data were obtained in a study of blood T cell repertoires in COVID-19. Study overall: From the United States, Italy and Spain came samples of acute and convalescent COVID-19. From T cells, B-cell-depleted T cells, or PBMCs came the material, which was cDNA or gDNA.

This receptor was taken from a woman aged 18 to 35 who had recovered from COVID-19. The chain carries TRBV27 and TRBJ2-1, with D perhaps matching TRBD1 (8 bases). Sequenced: peripheral blood. The CDR3 nucleotides are TGTGCCAGCAGCCCCAGGGGGCCCAGGGGGGGGTACAATGAGCAGTTCTTC. Amino acid sequence: CASSPRGPRGGYNEQFF.